This T cell receptor beta chain derives from a study of OX40 agonist ivuxolimab in advanced cancers. In the study overall: Ivuxolimab doses were 0.01, 0.1, 0.3, 1.5, 3 or 10 mg/kg every 2 weeks. With a range of roughly 20 to 85, age averaged roughly 60 years, and 65% to 90% were male. Regarding the study as a whole: Dose levels from 0.1 to 3.0 mg/kg saw CD4+ and CD8+ blood T cells expand clonally by week 6. The investigators did not determine what antigen specificity the expanded peripheral T cells had.

Using immunoSEQ multiplex PCR, the repertoire was profiled, and TCRdb retains in-frame clones only, with some absent. The data hold around 56,000 clones, with around nine tenths observed a single time. This CDR3 is built from 13 residues. Trimming took 2 bases from V and 10 from J, leaving 9 bases between them. The germline gives CDR1 MNHNY, CDR2 SVGAGI (reference sequence). For this clone: Its specificity is unknown.

The clonotype comes from an adult with an advanced solid tumor such as melanoma, head and neck, liver or kidney cancer. The rearrangement links TRBV6-6 to TRBJ1-6, with D perhaps matching TRBD1 (5 bases). The sequencing used CD4+ or CD8+ T cells sorted from blood, collected in a trial of the OX40 agonist ivuxolimab. The CDR3 sequence: CASSYQGDSPLHF. The CDR3 coding sequence is TGTGCCAGCAGTTACCAGGGAGACTCACCCCTCCACTTT.